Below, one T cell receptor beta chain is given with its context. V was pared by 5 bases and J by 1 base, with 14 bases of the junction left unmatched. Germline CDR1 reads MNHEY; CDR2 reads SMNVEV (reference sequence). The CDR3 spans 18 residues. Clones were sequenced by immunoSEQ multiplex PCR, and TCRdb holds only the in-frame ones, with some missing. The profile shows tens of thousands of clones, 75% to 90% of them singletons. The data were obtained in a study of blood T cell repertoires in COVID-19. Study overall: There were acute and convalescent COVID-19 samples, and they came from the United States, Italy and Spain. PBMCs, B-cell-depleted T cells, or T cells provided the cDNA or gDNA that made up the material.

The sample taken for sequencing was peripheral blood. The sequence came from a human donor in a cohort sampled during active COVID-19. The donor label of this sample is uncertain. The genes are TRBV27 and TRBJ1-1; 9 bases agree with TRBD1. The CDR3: CASSPQQGAPGRNTEAFF. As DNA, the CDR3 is TGTGCCAGCAGTCCCCAACAGGGGGCGCCGGGGAGGAACACTGAAGCTTTCTTT.